This TCR beta chain was obtained from a study of cytomegalovirus exposure and HLA in healthy donors. The overall study: Of all 400 or so donors who were genotyped, 70% to 85% belonged to the Caucasian-associated ancestry cluster. Study-wide findings and caveats: Follow-up analysis later connected one missense variant in DCLRE1C with trimming of TCR beta V- and J-genes.

Vbeta (60) and Jbeta (13) primers were used in the PCR. Profiled with immunoSEQ multiplex PCR; TCRdb holds only in-frame clones, not every one. The table records 120,000 to 150,000 clones, around four fifths of them present only once. Unmatched junction bases numbered 8, after V lost 1 base and J lost 8 bases. Germline V gives CDR1 SGHDT, CDR2 YYEEEE. This CDR3 is 15 amino acids long. This clone was seen a few times. Its antigen is currently unknown. Sequenced input: PBMCs. The V and J genes are TRBV5-6 and TRBJ2-1, with TRBD2 matching 8 bases. This TCR came from a boy aged 2 to 10 in good health and CMV-seronegative. This CDR3 reads CASSLYGRALYEQFF. The CDR3 bases are TGTGCCAGCAGCTTGTACGGGAGGGCCCTCTATGAGCAGTTCTTC.